Below, 20 T cell receptor beta chains from the same sample are listed, as sequenced in a study of blood T cell repertoires in COVID-19. Clones were sequenced by immunoSEQ multiplex PCR, and TCRdb holds only the in-frame ones, with some missing. The sample shows roughly 170,000 clones, around four fifths of them seen only once. Sample: PBMCs or T cells enriched from blood (not recorded which). All receptors derive from a woman in her 50s who had recovered from COVID-19.

The V gene is TRBV19, the J gene TRBJ1-6; unclear D gene. The CDR3 extends over 13 amino acids. Trimming shortened V by 0 bases and J by 8 bases, and 5 bases separated the two germline ends. Per germline, CDR1 LNHDA and CDR2 SQIVND (reference sequence). For the CDR3, the DNA is TGTGCCAGTAGTATAGATCGTGATTCACCCCTCCACTTT. Translation: CASSIDRDSPLHF.

This chain uses TRBV7-9 with TRBJ2-6; a weak D match, TRBD1 (5 bases). V lost 4 bases, J lost 2 bases, and 12 bases lay in between. The CDR3 is made up of 16 amino acids. CDR1 and CDR2 from the germline V gene are SEHNR and FQNEAQ (reference sequence). The CDR3 loop is CASSSPRETGANVLTF. Written as DNA, the CDR3 is TGTGCCAGCAGCTCACCCAGGGAAACTGGGGCCAACGTCCTGACTTTC.

The genes are TRBV5-1 and TRBJ2-1; TRBD1 agrees at 7 bases. CDR1 and CDR2 from the germline V gene are SGHRS and YFSETQ. This CDR3 is 15 amino acids long. After removal of 4 bases from V and 0 bases from J, the junction contained 4 bases not matched to a gene. The CDR3 reads CASSRQGYSYNEQFF. CDR3 sequence (DNA): TGCGCCAGCAGCCGACAGGGATACTCCTACAATGAGCAGTTCTTC.

This chain joins TRBV5-6 and TRBJ1-4; 8 bases fit TRBD1. The length of the CDR3 is 16 residues. Germline V gives CDR1 SGHDT, CDR2 YYEEEE. Trimming at V came to 3 bases and at J to 0 bases, leaving 4 bases not matched to a gene. The CDR3 nucleotides read TGTGCCAGCAGCTACCTACAGGGGGCAACTAATGAAAAACTGTTTTTT. Residues: CASSYLQGATNEKLFF. The full variable domain, its missing parts supplied by reference TRBV5-6 and TRBJ1-4, is DAGVTQSPTHLIKTRGQQVTLRCSPKSGHDTVSWYQQALGQGPQFIFQYYEEEERQRGNFPDRFSGHQFPNYSSELNVNALLLGDSALYLCASSYLQGATNEKLFFGSGTQLSVL.

The rearrangement joins TRBV7-9 to TRBJ1-3; D remains unclear. This CDR3 region has 15 residues. Germline V gives CDR1 SEHNR, CDR2 FQNEAQ (reference sequence). V gave up 10 bases and J gave up 4 bases, with 20 bases separating them. The chain's CDR3 is CATRGLLASGNTIYF. CDR3 bases: TGTGCCACCCGAGGACTGCTGGCCTCCGGAAACACCATATATTTT.

This clone qualifies as medium-sized (0.01 to 0.1%). The chain carries TRBV19 and TRBJ1-5; TRBD1 agrees at 8 bases. Per germline, CDR1 LNHDA and CDR2 SQIVND (reference sequence). The CDR3 has 14 amino acids. V trimming: 5 bases; J trimming: 2 bases; junction bases outside the gene matches: 2. The CDR3 reads CASSVGQGNQPQHF. In DNA form, the CDR3 reads TGTGCCAGTAGTGTGGGACAGGGCAATCAGCCCCAGCATTTT.

The chain has TRBV5-1 and TRBJ1-2, with 8 bases aligning to TRBD1. Germline values: CDR1 SGHRS, CDR2 YFSETQ. CDR3 size: 14 residues. V lost 0 bases and J lost 7; bases outside the gene matches: 5. The CDR3 is CASSLGQGAGGYTF. CDR3 DNA: TGCGCCAGCAGCTTGGGGCAGGGGGCTGGTGGCTACACCTTC.

The rearrangement joins TRBV18 to TRBJ1-1; D gene ambiguous. V lost 0 bases and J 7 bases, leaving 12 bases between the germline ends. Germline CDR1 is KGHSH and CDR2 is LQKENI. The CDR3 runs to 14 residues. The CDR3 bases are TGTGCCAGCTCACCACCCGGAGGGTTTGGTGAAGCTTTCTTT. Its protein is CASSPPGGFGEAFF.

This chain connects TRBV20-1 to TRBJ1-1; D is unclear. Germline V gives CDR1 DFQATT, CDR2 SNEGSKA (reference sequence). V was clipped by 3 bases and J by 11 bases, with 10 bases between them. The CDR3 contains 10 residues. This CDR3 reads CSASRGFAFF. CDR3 coding DNA: TGCAGTGCTAGTAGAGGGTTCGCTTTCTTT.

V usage is TRBV7-2 and J usage is TRBJ1-1; the match to TRBD1 covers 9 bases. Trimming removed 5 bases from V and 4 bases from J; junction bases left unmatched: 5. Germline CDR1 is SGHTA and CDR2 is FQGNSA. This CDR3 is 14 amino acids long. The CDR3 is CASSRGQGVTEAFF. The CDR3 bases are TGTGCCAGCAGCCGGGGACAGGGCGTCACTGAAGCTTTCTTT. The full variable domain, rest sourced from reference TRBV7-2 and TRBJ1-1, is GAGVSQSPSNKVTEKGKDVELRCDPISGHTALYWYRQSLGQGLEFLIYFQGNSAPDKSGLPSDRFSAERTGGSVSTLTIQRTQQEDSAVYLCASSRGQGVTEAFFGQGTRLTVV.

The V gene is TRBV20-1, the J gene TRBJ1-5; D ambiguous. The V end lost 2 bases, the J end lost 8 bases, and 7 bases lay between the germline ends. Germline V lookup: CDR1 DFQATT, CDR2 SNEGSKA (reference sequence). The length of the CDR3 is 11 residues. The CDR3 loop reads CSARPLEPQHF. As DNA, the CDR3 is TGCAGTGCTAGACCTCTCGAGCCCCAGCATTTT.

This rearrangement joins TRBV24-1 to TRBJ2-1, with 10 bases aligning to TRBD2. The CDR3 covers 16 residues. J lost 6 bases, V lost 3 bases, and 7 bases had no gene match. Germline V gene sequence: CDR1 KGHDR, CDR2 SFDVKD. The CDR3 DNA reads TGTGCCACCAGTGATCGTCGAGCGGGAGGGCCCAATGAGCAGTTCTTC. Protein sequence: CATSDRRAGGPNEQFF.

V is TRBV7-8 and J is TRBJ1-2; no clear D. CDR3 length equals 16 residues. Germline-derived CDR1 and CDR2 are SGHVS and FQNEAQ. The V gene lost 3 bases and the J gene lost 4 bases, with 18 bases spanning the gap. CDR3 loop: CASSFSGPSFFYGYTF. The DNA of the CDR3 is TGTGCCAGCAGCTTCTCTGGGCCGAGTTTTTTCTATGGCTACACCTTC.

The V and J genes are TRBV30 and TRBJ1-4, with D uncertain. V lost 0 bases and J lost 8, with 4 bases in between. Germline-derived CDR1 and CDR2 are GTSNPN and SVGIG (reference sequence). This CDR3 spans 11 amino acids. The CDR3 DNA follows: TGTGCCTGGAGTGTCCGGGAAAAACTGTTTTTT. Protein sequence: CAWSVREKLFF.

The chain uses TRBV5-8 and TRBJ1-1; D might be TRBD1 (6 bases). V was cut by 6 bases and J by 5 bases, with 11 bases left in between. Germline-derived CDR1 and CDR2 are SGHTS and YDEGEE. The CDR3 extends over 12 amino acids. This CDR3 reads CASTTGRTEAFF. DNA for the CDR3: TGTGCCAGCACCACAGGGAGAACTGAAGCTTTCTTT. The full variable domain, in which reference TRBV5-8 and TRBJ1-1 provide the parts outside the CDR3, is EAGVTQSPTHLIKTRGQQATLRCSPISGHTSVYWYQQALGLGLQFLLWYDEGEERNRGNFPPRFSGRQFPNYSSELNVNALELEDSALYLCASTTGRTEAFFGQGTRLTVV.

The rearrangement links TRBV15 to TRBJ2-1, with D possibly TRBD1 on 5 matching bases. V was trimmed by 6 bases and J by 0 bases, leaving 6 bases between them. The length of the CDR3 is 13 residues. From germline, CDR1 is LNHNV and CDR2 YYDKDF (reference sequence). As DNA, the CDR3 is TGTGCCACCAGGACAGACTCCTACAATGAGCAGTTCTTC. It specifies CATRTDSYNEQFF.

This rearrangement joins TRBV9 to TRBJ1-4; weak D call: TRBD1 (5 bases). CDR1 and CDR2 from the germline V gene are SGDLS and YYNGEE. Trimming shortened V by 2 bases and J by 7 bases, and 12 bases separated the two germline ends. The CDR3 totals 14 residues. The CDR3: CASSVAGWGEKLFF. CDR3 DNA: TGTGCCAGCAGCGTGGCAGGGTGGGGTGAAAAACTGTTTTTT.

The chain links TRBV7-9 to TRBJ2-1; 8 bases are shared with TRBD1. This CDR3 has 14 amino acids. CDR1 and CDR2 (germline): SEHNR, FQNEAQ (reference sequence). V shed 1 base, J shed 6 bases, and the junction held 2 bases outside the gene matches. CDR3 amino acids: CASSLGDRGNEQFF. In nucleotides, the CDR3 is TGTGCCAGCAGCTTAGGCGACAGGGGCAATGAGCAGTTCTTC.

This rearrangement joins TRBV7-9 to TRBJ2-1; D is possibly TRBD1 (6 bases). This CDR3 has 14 residues. CDR1 SEHNR and CDR2 FQNEAQ come from the germline V gene (reference sequence). Trimming removed 3 bases at V and 5 bases at J, with 11 bases between. The DNA of the CDR3 is TGTGCCAGCAGCTTTCGGACAGCTGACAATGAGCAGTTCTTC. The encoded protein is CASSFRTADNEQFF.

V gene TRBV7-9 combines with J gene TRBJ1-3; perhaps TRBD1 as D (6 bases). CDR3 length: 15 residues. Germline V gives CDR1 SEHNR, CDR2 FQNEAQ (reference sequence). As DNA, the CDR3 is TGTGCGGGCCTAATAACAGGGATCTCTGGAAACACCATATATTTT. Residues: CAGLITGISGNTIYF.